Included here is one TCR beta chain sequence, with context. The antigen is unknown. This record comes from a study of shared clonotypes between healthy human individuals. Study observations and caveats: Memory subsets generally showed smaller estimated richness than naive subsets did.

Each cell subset's genomic DNA was divided evenly among several immunoSEQ plates. Here immunoSEQ multiplex PCR was the method, and the copy in TCRdb shows in-frame clones only, minus some. Of millions of clones listed, over 85% are singletons. Trimming shortened V by 8 bases and J by 5 bases, and 10 bases separated the two germline ends. CDR3 size: 12 residues. Germline V gene data show CDR1 as MNHEY and CDR2 as SVGAGI. Input material: naive CD4+ T cells sorted from blood. Subset in this sample: CD45RA+ positively selected. The chain links TRBV6-5 to TRBJ2-1; D is undetermined. This receptor was taken from a man in his late teens or twenties in good health. This CDR3 reads CASPRKNNEQFF. The CDR3 region has the DNA TGTGCCAGCCCCCGCAAAAACAATGAGCAGTTCTTC.